The subject of this entry is one TCR beta chain. The source of the sample is a study of T cells in Graves' hyperthyroidism and ophthalmopathy. Researchers amplified the TCR beta CDR3 regions from RNA transcripts. The HTBI primer set was used in a first-round RT-PCR of the TCR CDR3. TCRdb processed the multiplex PCR reads anew with MiXCR; each CDR3 protein has one entry. The table lists about 580,000 distinct CDR3 sequences, roughly 46% of them singletons. In making diagnoses, clinical symptoms, serum thyroxine and TRAb, thyroid ultrasound and orbital computed tomography were all used. The sample was peripheral blood or thyroid tissue (not recorded which). The clonotype originates from a woman under 30 with Graves' hyperthyroidism.

The CDR3 region has the DNA TGCAGTGTCAGACGGGGGCCTGATGGCTACGAGCAGTACTTC. Translating it yields CSVRRGPDGYEQYF. This chain links TRBV20-1 with TRBJ2-7; D possibly uses TRBD1 or TRBD2 (6 bases each). V dropped 7 bases and J dropped 3 bases, with 19 bases sitting between them. CDR3 length: 14 amino acids. Germline V gives CDR1 DFQATT, CDR2 SNEGSKA (reference sequence).